Following are 17 T cell receptor beta chains from one sample sequenced in a study of blood T cell repertoires in COVID-19. Profiled with immunoSEQ multiplex PCR; TCRdb holds only in-frame clones, not every one. The repertoire holds a few hundred thousand clones, with roughly nine tenths as singletons. Sample: PBMCs or T cells enriched from blood (not recorded which). All receptors derive from a human donor in a cohort exposed to, infected with or recovered from COVID-19 (not recorded which). The donor label of this sample is uncertain.

The V and J genes are TRBV7-6 and TRBJ2-5; 8 bases match TRBD1. Germline V CDR1 and CDR2: SGHVS, FNYEAQ. The CDR3 is made up of 16 amino acids. Trimming took 5 bases from V and 5 from J; bases not matched to a gene: 13. The CDR3 bases are TGTGCCAGCAGCCCAGCCGGACAGGGCCCGGGGGAGACCCAGTACTTC. It specifies CASSPAGQGPGETQYF.

The V call is TRBV5-1, the J call TRBJ1-2, with D possibly being TRBD1 (6 bases). Deletions cut 0 bases from V and 5 bases from J, with 8 bases between. Germline CDR1 is SGHRS and CDR2 is YFSETQ. The CDR3 runs 13 residues. The CDR3: CASSLEGDYGYTF. Here the CDR3 DNA reads TGCGCCAGCAGCTTGGAGGGGGATTATGGCTACACCTTC.

The CDR3 region is CATSDSGRGPNYGYTF. The CDR3 nucleotides read TGTGCCACCAGTGATTCCGGCAGGGGCCCTAACTATGGCTACACCTTC. This chain joins TRBV24-1 and TRBJ1-2; tentatively, D is TRBD1 (6 bases). CDR1 is KGHDR, CDR2 SFDVKD, per germline. The CDR3 runs to 16 residues. Trimming removed 2 bases from V and 0 bases from J, with 12 bases in between.

The chain carries TRBV19 and TRBJ2-3; a possible D gene is TRBD1 (5 bases). V was trimmed by 5 bases and J by 2 bases, leaving 17 bases between them. The CDR3 runs 16 residues. The germline V gene encodes CDR1 LNHDA and CDR2 SQIVND (reference sequence). The CDR3 DNA follows: TGTGCCAGTAGTGAAGGGGCATTAACGCTCACAGATACGCAGTATTTT. This gives the protein CASSEGALTLTDTQYF. Supplemented by reference TRBV19 and TRBJ2-3, the full variable domain reads DGGITQSPKYLFRKEGQNVTLSCEQNLNHDAMYWYRQDPGQGLRLIYYSQIVNDFQKGDIAEGYSVSREKKESFPLTVTSAQKNPTAFYLCASSEGALTLTDTQYFGPGTRLTVL.

This clone occurred once. This chain links TRBV5-4 with TRBJ2-7; D is possibly TRBD1 (5 bases). V was trimmed by 3 bases and J by 2 bases, leaving 12 bases between them. There are 14 residues in the CDR3. Germline CDR1 is SGHNT and CDR2 is YYREEE (reference sequence). The CDR3 reads CASSSIQGAYEQYF. The DNA of the CDR3 is TGTGCCAGCAGCTCGATTCAGGGCGCCTACGAGCAGTACTTC.

V gene TRBV6-5 combines with J gene TRBJ2-7, with 12 bases that match TRBD1. V lost 0 bases to trimming and J lost 5 bases; unmatched junction nucleotides: 2. The CDR3 length is 15 residues. Germline CDR1 and CDR2: MNHEY and SVGAGI. The CDR3 sequence is CASSYSGTGGHEQYF. CDR3 coding DNA: TGTGCCAGCAGTTACTCGGGGACAGGGGGCCACGAGCAGTACTTC.

The chain employs TRBV30 and TRBJ2-1; TRBD2 might be the D (6 bases). Between the trimmed V and J ends, which lost 1 base and 6 bases, there was a span of 16 bases. Per germline, CDR1 GTSNPN and CDR2 SVGIG (reference sequence). The CDR3 contains 15 residues. Here the CDR3 DNA reads TGTGCCTGGAGTGACTTGCGGGGCGCCGGCAATGAGCAGTTCTTC. Its translation is CAWSDLRGAGNEQFF.

The rearrangement joins TRBV25-1 to TRBJ1-1; perhaps TRBD1 as D (6 bases). The V gene's germline CDR1 is MGHDK and CDR2 SYGVNS. With 6 bases removed from V and 0 bases from J, the gap between germline ends came to 14 bases. CDR3 length equals 15 residues. CDR3 loop: CASRGSRGLNTEAFF. Here the CDR3 DNA reads TGTGCCAGCAGGGGGTCCAGGGGCTTGAACACTGAAGCTTTCTTT.

The chain carries TRBV2 and TRBJ2-2; weak D call: TRBD2 (5 bases). Germline loops: CDR1 SNHLY, CDR2 FYNNEI. The CDR3 is made up of 15 amino acids. The V end lost 4 bases, the J end lost 6 bases, and 15 bases lay between the germline ends. As DNA, the CDR3 is TGTGCCAGCAGTGTATATAGGACTCCCTCCGGGGAGCTGTTTTTT. Its protein product is CASSVYRTPSGELFF.

V gene TRBV6-2 or TRBV6-3 combines with J gene TRBJ2-5, with D possibly TRBD2 on 7 matching bases. Germline-derived CDR1 and CDR2 are MNHEY and SVGEGT. There are 14 residues in the CDR3. V lost 2 bases and J 5 bases, leaving 12 bases between the germline ends. CDR3 coding DNA: TGTGCCAGCAGTTACGGGGGGGCGCGGGAGACCCAGTACTTC. It codes for CASSYGGARETQYF.

The chain recombines TRBV2 with TRBJ1-4; 8 bases line up with TRBD1. The length of the CDR3 is 16 residues. Per the germline V gene, CDR1 is SNHLY and CDR2 is FYNNEI. Germline trimming cut 6 bases from V and 0 bases from J; bases unmatched to any gene: 6. CDR3 loop: CASSGDRRATNEKLFF. The DNA of the CDR3 is TGTGCCAGCAGCGGGGACAGGCGTGCAACTAATGAAAAACTGTTTTTT.

The J gene is TRBJ1-1, the V gene TRBV19; unclear D gene. V shed 3 bases and J shed 1 base, with 12 bases lying between them. Germline CDR1 is LNHDA and CDR2 is SQIVND (reference sequence). The CDR3 totals 15 residues. The CDR3 nucleotides are TGTGCCAGTAGTATCGGTGCTGGCGGGAACACTGAAGCTTTCTTT. Protein sequence: CASSIGAGGNTEAFF. Together with reference TRBV19 and TRBJ1-1, the CDR3 gives the full variable domain: DGGITQSPKYLFRKEGQNVTLSCEQNLNHDAMYWYRQDPGQGLRLIYYSQIVNDFQKGDIAEGYSVSREKKESFPLTVTSAQKNPTAFYLCASSIGAGGNTEAFFGQGTRLTVV.

The chain combines TRBV5-5 with TRBJ1-3; tentative D call: TRBD1 (5 bases). With 0 bases removed from V and 8 bases from J, the gap between germline ends came to 12 bases. Germline assignment: CDR1 SGHKS and CDR2 YYEKEE (reference sequence). The CDR3 totals 14 residues. CDR3 amino acids: CASSLVRGEHTIYF. CDR3 bases: TGTGCCAGCAGCTTGGTTCGGGGGGAGCACACCATATATTTT. Supplemented by reference TRBV5-5 and TRBJ1-3, the full variable domain reads DAGVTQSPTHLIKTRGQQVTLRCSPISGHKSVSWYQQVLGQGPQFIFQYYEKEERGRGNFPDRFSARQFPNYSSELNVNALLLGDSALYLCASSLVRGEHTIYFGEGSWLTVV.

The V and J genes are TRBV29-1 and TRBJ2-1, with 15 bases matching TRBD2. V lost 7 bases, J lost 5 bases, and 6 bases stayed unmatched. CDR3 length: 15 residues. Germline values: CDR1 SQVTM, CDR2 ANQGSEA. As DNA, the CDR3 is TGCAGCGCAGGGACTAGCGGGGGGTACCACAATGAGCAGTTCTTC. This gives the protein CSAGTSGGYHNEQFF.

The rearrangement uses TRBV30 and TRBJ2-3; the match to TRBD2 covers 10 bases. V trimming: 2 bases; J trimming: 3 bases; junction bases outside the gene matches: 5. There are 15 residues in the CDR3. From germline, CDR1 is GTSNPN and CDR2 SVGIG (reference sequence). The CDR3, as DNA: TGTGCCTGGAGTTTACTAGCGGGGTTAACAGATACGCAGTATTTT. Translating gives CAWSLLAGLTDTQYF.

This chain connects TRBV9 to TRBJ2-7; 10 nucleotides align to TRBD1. The V segment lost 4 bases and the J segment 0 bases; nucleotides outside the gene matches: 4. This CDR3 spans 15 amino acids. Germline V gives CDR1 SGDLS, CDR2 YYNGEE. Written as DNA, the CDR3 is TGTGCCAGCAGCCGCCGGGACAGGGGCTCCTACGAGCAGTACTTC. Translated: CASSRRDRGSYEQYF.

This chain uses TRBV10-2 with TRBJ1-5; maybe TRBD1 (6 bases). CDR3 length: 15 residues. The V end was cut by 3 bases, the J end by 1 base, with 10 bases between. The germline V gene encodes CDR1 WSHSY and CDR2 SAAADI. As DNA, the CDR3 is TGCGCCAGCAGTGAACAGGGTAAGAGCAATCAGCCCCAGCATTTT. It codes for CASSEQGKSNQPQHF.